This T cell receptor (beta chain) was captured in a study of long-term antiretroviral therapy in people with HIV. Points from the study as a whole: Records did not include ART adherence, viral resistance or therapy changes.

A word on this clone: Its specificity is not known.

The CDR3 spans 14 residues. Trimming removed 5 bases at V and 9 bases at J, with 19 bases between. Germline V lookup: CDR1 SGHTA, CDR2 FQGTGA. The immunoSEQ assay was v3.0, run at survey level. The protocol was immunoSEQ multiplex PCR, while the TCRdb copy is restricted to in-frame clones and leaves out a portion. The sample includes around 21,000 clones, roughly 87% of them seen just once. V is TRBV7-3 and J is TRBJ1-2; the D is unclear. The source of this sequence is a man in his late teens or twenties with HIV. The material sequenced was unsorted PBMCs, taken 2.1 years after starting antiretroviral therapy. The CDR3 DNA sequence: TGTGCCAGCAGCACGACCGGGCCCTCCGACAGCTACACCTTC. Residues: CASSTTGPSDSYTF.